Listed below are T cell receptor beta chains from one sample, sequenced in a study of vaccination and CD4 T cells after COVID-19. These receptors lack a known antigen. TCRdb called the PCR reads again in MiXCR, with one record for every CDR3 protein. Among approximately 7,100 distinct CDR3 sequences listed, roughly 50% were seen once. Sequencing was performed on CD4+ T cells from blood, cultured in vitro. These receptor sequences come from a human donor in good health. CDR3s include the opening cysteine and the closing phenylalanine or tryptophan. The D gene is left open where the match is weak. Where a row states a size, it is once, few, many or the class of an expanded clone; other rows omit it.

TRBV2	TRBJ2-7	15	-	TRBD1	TGTGCCAGCAGAATCGGGACAGGGTTAAGCCCCGAGCAGTACTTC	CASRIGTGLSPEQYF
TRBV7-7	TRBJ2-5	15	-	TRBD2	TGTGCCAGCAGCCCTCTTAGCGGGAGGGCAGAGACCCAGTACTTC	CASSPLSGRAETQYF
TRBV6-2/TRBV6-3	TRBJ2-7	15	-	-	TGTGCCAGCATTGCGACGGGAGCACGGACCTACGAGCAGTACTTC	CASIATGARTYEQYF
TRBV24-1	TRBJ2-1	13	-	TRBD2	TGTGCCACCAGTGATTTTAGCGGGATTGAGCAGTTCTTC	CATSDFSGIEQFF
TRBV7-9	TRBJ1-2	15	-	-	TGTGCCAGCAGCATCGGGACCGTACCTAACTATGGCTACACCTTC	CASSIGTVPNYGYTF
TRBV28	TRBJ2-1	16	-	TRBD2	TGTGCCAGCAGTGGGGTAGCGGGGGGCCTAAACAATGAGCAGTTCTTC	CASSGVAGGLNNEQFF
TRBV12-1	TRBJ2-6	17	few	-	TGTGCCAGCAGCCCCCCGACAGGGGTTGGTGGGGCCAACGTCCTGACTTTC	CASSPPTGVGGANVLTF
TRBV29-1	TRBJ1-4	11	-	-	TGCAGCGGAAGACAGGATGAAAAACTGTTTTTT	CSGRQDEKLFF
TRBV28	TRBJ1-2	15	-	-	TGTGCCAGCAGTCCACCGAGGACAGATCGTTATGGCTACACCTTC	CASSPPRTDRYGYTF
TRBV15	TRBJ2-3	15	-	-	TGTGCCACCAGCAGAGATCGGGTCAACACAGATACGCAGTATTTT	CATSRDRVNTDTQYF
TRBV19	TRBJ1-4	15	-	TRBD1	TGTGCCAGTAGTGTATGGGGGACAGGGGGCAAAAAACTGTTTTTT	CASSVWGTGGKKLFF
TRBV27	TRBJ1-6	12	-	-	TGTGCCAGCAGGCGACAGGATTCACCCCTCCACTTT	CASRRQDSPLHF
TRBV7-8	TRBJ2-7	15	-	-	TGTGCCAGCAGCTCCCAAGGGGTTTTTGGATACGAGCAGTACTTC	CASSSQGVFGYEQYF
TRBV19	TRBJ1-5	13	-	-	TGTGCCAGTAGTACACATGTTTTGGGGCCCCAGCATTTT	CASSTHVLGPQHF
TRBV21-1	TRBJ1-2	14	few	-	TGTGCCAGCAGCAAAACCGGGGGTAACTATGGCTACACCTTC	CASSKTGGNYGYTF
TRBV7-9	TRBJ1-3	15	few	-	TGTGCCAGCAGCCCCGGACGGAGCACTGGAAACACCATATATTTT	CASSPGRSTGNTIYF
TRBV10-3	TRBJ2-3	11	large	-	TGTGCCATCAGAACGGGAGATACGCAGTATTTT	CAIRTGDTQYF
TRBV18	TRBJ1-2	14	-	TRBD1	TGTGCCAGCTCACCAGGACAGGGTATCGATGGCTACACCTTC	CASSPGQGIDGYTF
TRBV29-1	TRBJ1-5	14	-	TRBD1	TGCAGCGTGACGACAGGGGGCTTGGGTCAGCCCCAGCATTTT	CSVTTGGLGQPQHF
TRBV6-2/TRBV6-3	TRBJ2-1	18	few	TRBD2	TGTGCCAGCAGTTACCATCGAGCGGGGGGCATCTCCTACAATGAGCAGTTCTTC	CASSYHRAGGISYNEQFF
TRBV20-1	TRBJ2-5	16	few	-	TGCAGTGCTAGAGATTGGGGGGGCCCAAACCAAGAGACCCAGTACTTC	CSARDWGGPNQETQYF
TRBV7-2	TRBJ2-1	13	once	-	TGTGCCAGCAGCCATGGAAGGTCCAATGAGCAGTTCTTC	CASSHGRSNEQFF
TRBV6-4	TRBJ2-3	15	-	TRBD2	TGTGCCAGCAGACGGACTAGCGGGCGCACAGATACGCAGTATTTT	CASRRTSGRTDTQYF
TRBV6-2/TRBV6-3	TRBJ1-6	13	few	-	TGTGCCACCACCGGGGCCCGGGAAACGCCCCTCCACTTT	CATTGARETPLHF
TRBV30	TRBJ1-5	13	-	-	TGTGCCTGGAGCAAACAGGGTGGTCAGCCCCAGCATTTT	CAWSKQGGQPQHF
TRBV28	TRBJ1-2	11	-	TRBD1	TGTGCCACCTGGACAGGGTCCGGCTACACCTTC	CATWTGSGYTF
TRBV7-6	TRBJ2-3	14	few	TRBD2	TGTGCCAGCAGCCCTAGCGGGAAAACAGATACGCAGTATTTT	CASSPSGKTDTQYF
TRBV7-9	TRBJ2-7	13	-	TRBD1	TGTGCCAGCAGCAGACGGGACAGCTACGAGCAGTACTTC	CASSRRDSYEQYF